This is a list of T cell receptor beta chains from one sample in a study of regulatory T cells in long-lasting Graves disease. Via MiXCR, TCRdb re-called the multiplex PCR reads, giving one row per CDR3 protein. Of fewer than 550,000 distinct CDR3 sequences listed, 20% to 25% are singletons. The sample was peripheral blood mononuclear cells (PBMCs), taken when the disease was refractory, from a patient treated with antithyroid drugs. The receptor source for this set is a female donor with Graves disease. CDR3s include the opening cysteine and the closing phenylalanine or tryptophan. D genes are given only for firm matches. Clone size is given for some rows only: seen once, a few or many times, or a class if the clone is expanded.

V gene: TRBV10-3
D gene: NA
clone size: few
J gene: TRBJ1-5
CDR3 protein: CAISPGDSNQPQHF
CDR3 DNA: TGTGCCATCAGTCCAGGGGACAGCAATCAGCCCCAGCATTTT

V gene: TRBV27
D gene: TRBD1
clone size: NA
J gene: TRBJ1-1
CDR3 protein: CASSLDRGWNTEAFF
CDR3 DNA: TGTGCCAGCAGTCTGGACAGGGGTTGGAACACTGAAGCTTTCTTT

V gene: TRBV2
D gene: NA
clone size: many
J gene: TRBJ1-1
CDR3 protein: CASIREEAFF
CDR3 DNA: TGTGCCAGCATACGCGAAGAAGCTTTCTTT

V gene: TRBV20-1
D gene: TRBD2
clone size: NA
J gene: TRBJ2-5
CDR3 protein: CSASGSSGGGETQYF
CDR3 DNA: TGCAGTGCTAGCGGGTCTAGCGGGGGTGGAGAGACCCAGTACTTC

V gene: TRBV7-3
D gene: NA
clone size: few
J gene: TRBJ1-1
CDR3 protein: CASSPSGLNTEAFF
CDR3 DNA: TGTGCCAGCAGCCCATCCGGGTTGAACACTGAAGCTTTCTTT

V gene: TRBV19
D gene: NA
clone size: many
J gene: TRBJ1-2
CDR3 protein: CASSIGGSGINYGYTF
CDR3 DNA: TGTGCCAGTAGTATCGGCGGAAGTGGTATTAACTATGGCTACACCTTC

V gene: TRBV3-1
D gene: NA
clone size: NA
J gene: TRBJ1-2
CDR3 protein: CASSHDGGYTF
CDR3 DNA: TGTGCCAGCAGCCACGACGGGGGCTACACCTTC

V gene: TRBV29-1
D gene: TRBD1
clone size: few
J gene: TRBJ2-7
CDR3 protein: CSVEVSDRAPREQYF
CDR3 DNA: TGCAGCGTTGAGGTGTCGGACAGGGCCCCTCGCGAGCAGTACTTC

V gene: TRBV11-2
D gene: NA
clone size: many
J gene: TRBJ1-2
CDR3 protein: CASSFRDKAPSNYGYTF
CDR3 DNA: TGTGCCAGCAGCTTCCGGGATAAGGCTCCTTCGAACTATGGCTACACCTTC

V gene: TRBV5-1
D gene: NA
clone size: few
J gene: TRBJ2-7
CDR3 protein: CASSLAIGADEQYF
CDR3 DNA: TGCGCCAGCAGCTTGGCCATTGGAGCTGACGAGCAGTACTTC

V gene: TRBV7-3
D gene: TRBD1
clone size: NA
J gene: TRBJ2-1
CDR3 protein: CASSKQGDYNEQFF
CDR3 DNA: TGTGCCAGCAGCAAACAGGGGGATTACAATGAGCAGTTCTTC

V gene: TRBV19
D gene: NA
clone size: few
J gene: TRBJ1-2
CDR3 protein: CASSISGQGLDGYTF
CDR3 DNA: TGTGCCAGTAGTATAAGTGGTCAGGGGTTGGATGGCTACACCTTC

V gene: TRBV7-8
D gene: NA
clone size: few
J gene: TRBJ2-7
CDR3 protein: CASSPRGGLIYEQYF
CDR3 DNA: TGTGCCAGCAGCCCCCGTGGGGGCTTGATCTACGAGCAGTACTTC

V gene: TRBV19
D gene: TRBD1
clone size: few
J gene: TRBJ2-5
CDR3 protein: CASAGDRGFAETQYF
CDR3 DNA: TGTGCCAGTGCGGGGGACAGGGGTTTCGCAGAGACCCAGTACTTC

V gene: TRBV28
D gene: NA
clone size: few
J gene: TRBJ2-1
CDR3 protein: CASSLAGRSYNEQFF
CDR3 DNA: TGTGCCAGCAGTCTGGCGGGCCGCTCCTACAATGAGCAGTTCTTC

V gene: TRBV10-3
D gene: TRBD2
clone size: NA
J gene: TRBJ2-2
CDR3 protein: CAISESTLAGATGELFF
CDR3 DNA: TGTGCCATCAGTGAGTCGACTCTAGCGGGGGCTACCGGGGAGCTGTTTTTT

V gene: TRBV20-1
D gene: NA
clone size: many
J gene: TRBJ2-7
CDR3 protein: CSARATSYEQYF
CDR3 DNA: TGCAGTGCTAGGGCAACATCCTACGAGCAGTACTTC

V gene: TRBV20-1
D gene: NA
clone size: many
J gene: TRBJ2-7
CDR3 protein: CSARVDGSYEQYF
CDR3 DNA: TGCAGTGCTAGAGTGGACGGCTCCTACGAGCAGTACTTC

V gene: TRBV6-1
D gene: NA
clone size: many
J gene: TRBJ2-7
CDR3 protein: CAILVPGYYEQYF
CDR3 DNA: TGTGCCATCCTCGTCCCGGGGTACTACGAGCAGTACTTC

V gene: TRBV6-1
D gene: TRBD2
clone size: many
J gene: TRBJ2-4
CDR3 protein: CASSRGGNLAKNIQYF
CDR3 DNA: TGTGCCAGCTCCCGGGGGGGTAATCTAGCCAAAAACATTCAGTACTTC

V gene: TRBV11-1
D gene: NA
clone size: few
J gene: TRBJ2-2
CDR3 protein: CASTITGELFF
CDR3 DNA: TGTGCCAGCACCATTACCGGGGAGCTGTTTTTT

V gene: TRBV5-6
D gene: NA
clone size: few
J gene: TRBJ2-7
CDR3 protein: CASSWDRTQHYEQYF
CDR3 DNA: TGTGCCAGCAGCTGGGATCGGACACAACACTACGAGCAGTACTTC

V gene: TRBV11-2
D gene: NA
clone size: NA
J gene: TRBJ2-6
CDR3 protein: CASSLHSGANVLTF
CDR3 DNA: TGTGCCAGCAGCTTGCACTCTGGGGCCAACGTCCTGACTTTC

V gene: TRBV19
D gene: NA
clone size: NA
J gene: TRBJ1-5
CDR3 protein: CASSMARMSNQPQHF
CDR3 DNA: TGTGCCAGTAGTATGGCCCGCATGAGCAATCAGCCCCAGCATTTT

V gene: TRBV6-1
D gene: NA
clone size: NA
J gene: TRBJ2-1
CDR3 protein: CASSHRGGEYNEQFF
CDR3 DNA: TGTGCCAGCAGTCACAGGGGGGGCGAATACAATGAGCAGTTCTTC

V gene: TRBV12-3/TRBV12-4
D gene: NA
clone size: many
J gene: TRBJ2-7
CDR3 protein: CASSYRDTGYEQYF
CDR3 DNA: TGTGCCAGCAGTTACCGGGACACCGGTTACGAGCAGTACTTC

V gene: TRBV7-9
D gene: NA
clone size: many
J gene: TRBJ2-5
CDR3 protein: CASSPLRGQETQYF
CDR3 DNA: TGTGCCAGCAGCCCTCTGCGGGGTCAAGAGACCCAGTACTTC

V gene: TRBV7-2
D gene: NA
clone size: NA
J gene: TRBJ1-6
CDR3 protein: CASSQGAPDNSPLHF
CDR3 DNA: TGTGCCAGCAGCCAAGGGGCGCCAGATAATTCACCCCTCCACTTT

V gene: TRBV27
D gene: NA
clone size: many
J gene: TRBJ2-7
CDR3 protein: CASSFTGRSYEQYF
CDR3 DNA: TGTGCCAGCAGTTTTACGGGACGCTCCTACGAGCAGTACTTC

V gene: TRBV27
D gene: TRBD1
clone size: few
J gene: TRBJ2-7
CDR3 protein: CASRGQVNEQYF
CDR3 DNA: TGTGCCAGCAGGGGACAGGTCAACGAGCAGTACTTC